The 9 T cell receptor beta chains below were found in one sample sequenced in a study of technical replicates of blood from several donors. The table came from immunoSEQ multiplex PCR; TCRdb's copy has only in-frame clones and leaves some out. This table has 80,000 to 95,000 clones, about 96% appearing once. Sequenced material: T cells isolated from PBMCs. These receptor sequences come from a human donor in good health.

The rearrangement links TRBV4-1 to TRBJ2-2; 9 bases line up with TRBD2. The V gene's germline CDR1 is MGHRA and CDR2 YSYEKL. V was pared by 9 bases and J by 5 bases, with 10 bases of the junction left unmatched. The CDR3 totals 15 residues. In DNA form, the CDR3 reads TGCGCCAGACGCTTAGCGGGAGATGGGACCGGGGAGCTGTTTTTT. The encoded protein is CARRLAGDGTGELFF.

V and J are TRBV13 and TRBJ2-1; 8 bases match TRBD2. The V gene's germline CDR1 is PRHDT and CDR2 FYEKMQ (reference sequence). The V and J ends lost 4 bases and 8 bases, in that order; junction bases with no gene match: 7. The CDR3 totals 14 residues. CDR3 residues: CASSSGLDTDEQFF. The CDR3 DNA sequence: TGTGCCAGCAGCTCGGGACTAGACACCGATGAGCAGTTCTTC.

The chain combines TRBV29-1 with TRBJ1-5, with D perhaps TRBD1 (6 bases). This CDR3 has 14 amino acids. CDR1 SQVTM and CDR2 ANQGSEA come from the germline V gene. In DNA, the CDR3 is TGCGGACACTACAGGGAAGAACGCAATCAGCCCCAGCATTTT. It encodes CGHYREERNQPQHF.

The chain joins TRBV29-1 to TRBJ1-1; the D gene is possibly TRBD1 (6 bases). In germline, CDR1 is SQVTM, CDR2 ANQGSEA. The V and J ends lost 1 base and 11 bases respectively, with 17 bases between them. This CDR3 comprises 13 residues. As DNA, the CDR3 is TGCAGCGTTGAAGTCTTATCAGCAGGGGATGCTTTCTTT. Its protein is CSVEVLSAGDAFF.

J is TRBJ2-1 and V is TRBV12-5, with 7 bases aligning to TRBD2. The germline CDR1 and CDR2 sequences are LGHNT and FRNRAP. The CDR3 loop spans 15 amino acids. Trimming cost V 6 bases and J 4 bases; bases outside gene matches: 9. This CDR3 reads CASGEVAGRYNEQFF. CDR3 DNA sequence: TGTGCTAGTGGCGAGGTAGCGGGCAGATACAATGAGCAGTTCTTC.

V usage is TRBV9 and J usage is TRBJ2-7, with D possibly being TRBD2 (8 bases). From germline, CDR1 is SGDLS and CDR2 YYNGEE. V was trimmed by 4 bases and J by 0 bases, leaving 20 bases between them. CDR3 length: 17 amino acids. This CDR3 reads CASSWDSGGPLSYEQYF. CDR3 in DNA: TGTGCCAGCAGCTGGGACAGCGGGGGCCCACTCTCCTACGAGCAGTACTTC.

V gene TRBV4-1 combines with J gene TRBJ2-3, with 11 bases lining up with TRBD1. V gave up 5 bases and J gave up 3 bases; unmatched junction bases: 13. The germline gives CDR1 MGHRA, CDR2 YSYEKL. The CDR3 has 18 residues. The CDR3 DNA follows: TGCGCCAGCAGCTCGGACATTATGGGACAGGGGGGGACAGATACGCAGTATTTT. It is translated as CASSSDIMGQGGTDTQYF.

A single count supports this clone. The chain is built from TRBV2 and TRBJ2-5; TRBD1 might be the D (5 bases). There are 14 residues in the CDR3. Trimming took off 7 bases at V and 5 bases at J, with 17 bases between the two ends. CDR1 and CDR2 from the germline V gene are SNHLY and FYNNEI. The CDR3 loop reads CASTSPVRGETQYF. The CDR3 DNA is TGTGCCAGCACCTCCCCCGTAAGGGGTGAGACCCAGTACTTC.

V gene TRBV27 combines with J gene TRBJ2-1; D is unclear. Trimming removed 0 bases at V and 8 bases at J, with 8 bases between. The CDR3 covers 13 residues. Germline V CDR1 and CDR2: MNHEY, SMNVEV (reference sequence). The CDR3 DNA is TGTGCCAGCAGTTTATCCTTTATCGATGAGCAGTTCTTC. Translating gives CASSLSFIDEQFF.